The 23 T cell receptor beta chains below were found in one sample sequenced in a study of beta chain features in type 1 diabetes. TCRB transcripts that were expressed got sequenced, as all of the isolated RNA had been reverse transcribed. Using immunoSEQ multiplex PCR, the repertoire was profiled, and TCRdb retains in-frame clones only, with some absent. The data show 860,000 or so clones, with roughly 15% seen just once and around 0.02% held by the top ten. The sequencing sample was made of naive CD4+ T cells from blood. The receptors come from a woman younger than 30 in good health.

The genes are TRBV23-1 and TRBJ2-3; D may be TRBD2 (6 bases). TRBV23-1 is flagged as an ORF with uncertain function. V gave up 5 bases and J gave up 3 bases, with 18 bases separating them. CDR3 size: 16 residues. DNA for the CDR3: TGCGCCAGCAGTGGAAGGAGGGTTAGCTTTACAGATACGCAGTATTTT. It yields the protein CASSGRRVSFTDTQYF.

V is TRBV6-1 and J is TRBJ2-3; 7 bases map to TRBD1. Looked up from germline, CDR1 is MNHNS and CDR2 is SASEGT. The CDR3 is 17 residues long. Losses at the gene ends were 3 bases for V and 2 bases for J; bases not matched to a gene: 11. CDR3 DNA: TGTGCCAGCAGTGACGGTCAGGGGGTAACGGTCACAGATACGCAGTATTTT. It codes for CASSDGQGVTVTDTQYF.

CDR3 nucleotide sequence: TGTGCCAGCTCACGCGACAGGGAAGATGAGCAGTTCTTC. It yields the protein CASSRDREDEQFF. The chain has TRBV18 and TRBJ2-1; 7 nucleotides match TRBD1. Losses at the gene ends were 4 bases for V and 8 bases for J; bases not matched to a gene: 5. This CDR3 is 13 amino acids long. Germline V gives CDR1 KGHSH, CDR2 LQKENI. The whole variable domain, remainder taken from reference TRBV18 and TRBJ2-1, is NAGVMQNPRHLVRRRGQEARLRCSPMKGHSHVYWYRQLPEEGLKFMVYLQKENIIDESGMPKERFSAEFPKEGPSILRIQQVVRGDSAAYFCASSRDREDEQFFGPGTRLTVL.

The rearrangement links TRBV18 to TRBJ2-7; D is uncertain. Germline CDR1 and CDR2: KGHSH and LQKENI. The CDR3 extends over 14 amino acids. Between the trimmed V and J ends, which lost 0 bases and 3 bases, there was a span of 9 bases. The CDR3 region is CASSPPSTNYEQYF. In DNA, the CDR3 is TGTGCCAGCTCACCACCTTCGACAAACTACGAGCAGTACTTC.

The chain carries TRBV7-9 and TRBJ1-6, with 7 bases that match TRBD1. This CDR3 spans 14 amino acids. CDR1 and CDR2 (germline): SEHNR, FQNEAQ (reference sequence). Trimming removed 8 bases from V and 6 bases from J; junction bases left unmatched: 7. In DNA form, the CDR3 reads TGTGCCAGCGACGTCACAGGGGCTAATTCACCCCTCCACTTT. Protein: CASDVTGANSPLHF.

For this clone: This CDR3 is also generated by other DNA sequences in the sample. The rearrangement joins TRBV7-2 to TRBJ2-1, with unresolved D. V lost 2 bases, J lost 4 bases, and 3 bases lay in between. CDR1 and CDR2 (germline): SGHTA, FQGNSA. The CDR3 extends over 12 amino acids. CDR3: CASSLQYNEQFF. The CDR3 nucleotides are TGTGCCAGCAGCTTACAGTACAATGAGCAGTTCTTC.

This chain joins TRBV7-2 and TRBJ2-7; D could derive from TRBD1 or TRBD2 (5 bases each). Germline CDR1 and CDR2: SGHTA and FQGNSA. There are 15 residues in the CDR3. Trimming left V 2 bases short and J 6 bases short, with 17 bases between. CDR3: CASSLSTGPGLEQYF. The DNA of the CDR3 is TGTGCCAGCAGCTTATCGACGGGACCCGGCCTCGAGCAGTACTTC.

The chain uses TRBV14 and TRBJ2-1; TRBD2 matches at 14 bases. This CDR3 spans 17 amino acids. V was clipped by 4 bases and J by 10 bases; unmatched bases: 12. Germline V gene sequence: CDR1 SGHDN, CDR2 FVKESK. CDR3 residues: CASSLKAGTSGSQEQFF. The DNA of the CDR3 is TGTGCCAGCAGCCTTAAAGCCGGGACTAGCGGGAGTCAAGAGCAGTTCTTC.

Only a few counts were recorded for this clone. CDR3: CASSSRTGKAFF. The CDR3 coding sequence is TGTGCCAGCAGTTCGCGGACGGGAAAAGCTTTCTTT. The rearrangement uses TRBV28 and TRBJ1-1; no clear D. Germline CDR1 and CDR2: MDHEN and SYDVKM. V was trimmed by 4 bases and J by 9 bases, leaving 12 bases between them. CDR3 length: 12 residues.

This clone was seen a few times. This rearrangement joins TRBV27 to TRBJ2-7; unclear D gene. CDR1 is MNHEY, CDR2 SMNVEV, per germline (reference sequence). CDR3 length: 14 amino acids. V dropped 7 bases and J dropped 1 base, with 14 bases sitting between them. CDR3 DNA sequence: TGTGCCAGCAAGAAACAGATAACGTCCTACGAGCAGTACTTC. Residues: CASKKQITSYEQYF.

The J gene is TRBJ2-7, the V gene TRBV6-1, with 7 nucleotides matching TRBD1. The V gene end was trimmed by 7 bases and the J gene end by 4 bases; junction bases not matched to a gene: 7. The germline gives CDR1 MNHNS, CDR2 SASEGT. The CDR3 sequence is 13 residues long. The CDR3 DNA reads TGTGCCAGCATTGAGGGGGCTTGGTACGAGCAGTACTTC. This sequence encodes CASIEGAWYEQYF.

This clone was detected a few times. The genes are TRBV9 and TRBJ2-2; D call uncertain. The V gene's germline CDR1 is SGDLS and CDR2 YYNGEE. This CDR3 region has 15 residues. Trimming took off 0 bases at V and 3 bases at J, with 9 bases between the two ends. The CDR3 nucleotides read TGTGCCAGCAGCGTAGCTGGGTTTGACACCGGGGAGCTGTTTTTT. This sequence encodes CASSVAGFDTGELFF.

This CDR3 reads CASSTGGLAGINEQFF. The CDR3 DNA is TGCGCCAGCAGTACCGGAGGGTTAGCGGGAATCAATGAGCAGTTCTTC. This sequence joins TRBV5-1 and TRBJ2-1, with 8 nucleotides matching TRBD2. The J segment lost 6 bases and the V segment lost 5 bases, leaving 13 bases of the junction unmatched. In germline, CDR1 is SGHRS, CDR2 YFSETQ. The CDR3 loop spans 16 amino acids.

The chain employs TRBV7-2 and TRBJ2-3; weak D call: TRBD2 (5 bases). The V gene's germline CDR1 is SGHTA and CDR2 FQGNSA. V lost 4 bases and J lost 7, with 9 bases in between. This CDR3 is built from 12 residues. The CDR3 DNA sequence: TGTGCCAGCAGCTCAAGCGGAAATACGCAGTATTTT. Encoded protein: CASSSSGNTQYF.

V is TRBV7-6 and J is TRBJ2-7, with TRBD2 matching over 8 bases. This CDR3 spans 16 amino acids. The V segment lost 5 bases and the J segment 5 bases; nucleotides outside the gene matches: 14. The V gene's germline CDR1 is SGHVS and CDR2 FNYEAQ. The CDR3 protein is CASSKGSGRRLDEQYF. The CDR3 DNA follows: TGTGCCAGCAGCAAAGGGAGCGGGAGACGCTTGGACGAGCAGTACTTC.

The rearrangement joins TRBV7-2 to TRBJ2-3, with TRBD2 matching over 10 bases. Trimming at V came to 2 bases and at J to 0 bases, leaving 5 bases not matched to a gene. CDR3 length: 17 residues. Germline V gene lookup returns CDR1 SGHTA and CDR2 FQGNSA. In DNA form, the CDR3 reads TGTGCCAGCAGCTTACTTCCTAGCGGGAGTAGCACAGATACGCAGTATTTT. As protein: CASSLLPSGSSTDTQYF.

J is TRBJ2-7 and V is TRBV15; D remains ambiguous. Germline V lookup: CDR1 LNHNV, CDR2 YYDKDF (reference sequence). This CDR3 region has 13 residues. The V and J ends lost 3 bases and 2 bases respectively, with 8 bases between them. Written as DNA, the CDR3 is TGTGCCACCAGCAGGCTAGGTACCTACGAGCAGTACTTC. Its translation is CATSRLGTYEQYF.

Points on this clone: In this CDR3 the conserved last residue, phenylalanine or tryptophan, is missing, so a read error is likely. It is unclear where the CDR3 begins or ends on the DNA, so no DNA is shown, and the CDR3 is as TCRdb lists it. The J gene is TRBJ1-2, the V gene TRBV7-6; no check of the table's D call, TRBD1, against the DNA was made. CDR1 and CDR2 (germline): SGHVS, FNYEAQ. The CDR3 adds up to 12 amino acids, both ends counted. This chain's CDR3 is CASSQTYRITRY.

The sample holds a few counts of this clone. This sequence joins TRBV5-1 and TRBJ2-2; D is perhaps TRBD2 (6 bases). The CDR3 is made up of 16 amino acids. The germline V gene encodes CDR1 SGHRS and CDR2 YFSETQ. The V end lost 4 bases, the J end lost 6 bases, and 19 bases lay between the germline ends. The CDR3 DNA sequence: TGCGCCAGCAGCGTGGGAACCAAAACTAGCTCCGGGGAGCTGTTTTTT. Amino acids: CASSVGTKTSSGELFF.

This clone showed up just a few times. The chain couples TRBV2 to TRBJ2-7, with D maybe TRBD1 (6 bases). The V end lost 3 bases, the J end lost 3 bases, and 12 bases lay between the germline ends. Germline lookup yields CDR1 SNHLY and CDR2 FYNNEI. This CDR3 is built from 14 residues. CDR3 protein: CASSEGGRGYEQYF. The CDR3 DNA sequence: TGTGCCAGCAGTGAGGGCGGCAGGGGCTACGAGCAGTACTTC.

The chain joins TRBV5-4 to TRBJ2-5; D remains ambiguous. Germline V lookup: CDR1 SGHNT, CDR2 YYREEE (reference sequence). Trimming stripped 1 base from V and 3 bases from J, with 10 bases between. The CDR3 extends over 14 amino acids. CDR3 amino acids: CASSLPWLEETQYF. CDR3 bases: TGTGCCAGCAGCTTGCCCTGGCTGGAAGAGACCCAGTACTTC.

This clone was picked up a small number of times. The gene calls are TRBV7-9 and TRBJ2-4, with D unclear. The V end was cut by 1 base, the J end by 10 bases, with 14 bases between. The germline gives CDR1 SEHNR, CDR2 FQNEAQ (reference sequence). There are 14 residues in the CDR3. CDR3 sequence reads: CASSLDGYYRIQYF. CDR3 in DNA: TGTGCCAGCAGCTTAGATGGTTATTACCGGATTCAGTACTTC.

This sequence joins TRBV15 and TRBJ2-2; 9 bases fit TRBD2. V dropped 5 bases and J dropped 3; count of bases not matched to a gene: 4. Germline V gene sequence: CDR1 LNHNV, CDR2 YYDKDF (reference sequence). This CDR3 spans 15 amino acids. The CDR3 nucleotides read TGTGCCACCAGCGGAAGACTAGCGGACACCGGGGAGCTGTTTTTT. Translated: CATSGRLADTGELFF.